This TCR beta chain was sequenced for a study of shared clonotypes between healthy human individuals. The study ran the assay at deep level. Original handling: Filtering of immunoSEQ junctional sequences could not match full-length read filtering. The repertoire was sequenced with immunoSEQ multiplex PCR; TCRdb's copy has only in-frame clones and lacks some. D and trimming were read from the DNA, whereas the V and J calls and clone size are those reported in that table. The sample has about 480,000 clones, 75% to 80% seen once. Healthy HIV-negative adults without recent acute infections or vaccinations served as donors. About 90 million PBMCs supplied genomic DNA for unsorted samples. Trimming left V 10 bases short and J 0 bases short, with 10 bases between. The CDR3 runs to 13 residues. Germline CDR1 reads LNHDA; CDR2 reads SQIVND (reference sequence). This clone was recorded once.

The clonotype was recovered from a woman aged 40 to 50 in good health. Some clones in this sample may be carry-over from other donors' samples. The chain is built from TRBV19 and TRBJ1-3; D remains ambiguous. Material for sequencing was PBMCs. The CDR3 sequence is CATEVRSGNTIYF. CDR3 nucleotides: TGTGCCACCGAAGTTCGCTCTGGAAACACCATATATTTT.